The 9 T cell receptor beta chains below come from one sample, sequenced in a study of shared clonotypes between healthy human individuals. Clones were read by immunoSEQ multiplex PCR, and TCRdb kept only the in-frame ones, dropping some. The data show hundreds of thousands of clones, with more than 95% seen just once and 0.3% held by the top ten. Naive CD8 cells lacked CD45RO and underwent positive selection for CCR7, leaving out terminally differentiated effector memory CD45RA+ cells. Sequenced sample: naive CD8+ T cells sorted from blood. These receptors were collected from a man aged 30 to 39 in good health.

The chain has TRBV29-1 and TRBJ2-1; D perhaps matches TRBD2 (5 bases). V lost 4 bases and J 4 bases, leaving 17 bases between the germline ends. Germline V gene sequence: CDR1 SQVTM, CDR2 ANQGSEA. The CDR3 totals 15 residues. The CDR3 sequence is CSVAAPPGIYNEQFF. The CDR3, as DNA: TGCAGCGTTGCGGCCCCCCCCGGGATATACAATGAGCAGTTCTTC.

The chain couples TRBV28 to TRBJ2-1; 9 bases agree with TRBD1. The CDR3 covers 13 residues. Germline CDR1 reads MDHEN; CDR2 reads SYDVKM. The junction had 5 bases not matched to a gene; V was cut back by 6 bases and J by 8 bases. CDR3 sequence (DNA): TGTGCCAGCAGCCGGGGACAGGGCGATGAGCAGTTCTTC. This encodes CASSRGQGDEQFF.

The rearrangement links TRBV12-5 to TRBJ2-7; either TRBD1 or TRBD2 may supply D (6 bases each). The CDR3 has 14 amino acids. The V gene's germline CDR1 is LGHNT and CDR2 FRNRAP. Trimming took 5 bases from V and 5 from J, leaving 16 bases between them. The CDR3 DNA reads TGTGCTAGTGGTGCCTCCGAGGGGGGCCACGAGCAGTACTTC. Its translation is CASGASEGGHEQYF.

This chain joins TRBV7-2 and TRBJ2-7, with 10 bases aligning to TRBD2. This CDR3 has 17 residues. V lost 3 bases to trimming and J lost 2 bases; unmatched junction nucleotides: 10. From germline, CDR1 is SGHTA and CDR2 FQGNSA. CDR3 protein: CASSLNRQLAGTYEQYF. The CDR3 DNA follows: TGTGCCAGCAGCTTGAACAGACAACTAGCGGGGACCTACGAGCAGTACTTC.

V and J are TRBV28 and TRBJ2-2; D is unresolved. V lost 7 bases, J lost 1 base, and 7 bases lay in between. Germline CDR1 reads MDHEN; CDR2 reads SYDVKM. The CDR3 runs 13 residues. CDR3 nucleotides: TGTGCCAGCAAGTTTGTGAACACCGGGGAGCTGTTTTTT. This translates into CASKFVNTGELFF.

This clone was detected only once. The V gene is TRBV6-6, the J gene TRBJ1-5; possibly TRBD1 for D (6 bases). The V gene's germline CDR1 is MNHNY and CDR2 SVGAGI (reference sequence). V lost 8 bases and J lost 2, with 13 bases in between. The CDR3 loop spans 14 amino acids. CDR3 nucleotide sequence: TGTGCCAGCTCCCCGGACAGCGGCAATCAGCCCCAGCATTTT. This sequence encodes CASSPDSGNQPQHF.

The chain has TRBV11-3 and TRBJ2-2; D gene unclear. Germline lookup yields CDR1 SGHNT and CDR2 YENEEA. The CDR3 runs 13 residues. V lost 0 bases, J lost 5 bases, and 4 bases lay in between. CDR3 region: CASSLDWTGELFF. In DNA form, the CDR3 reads TGTGCCAGCAGCTTAGACTGGACCGGGGAGCTGTTTTTT.

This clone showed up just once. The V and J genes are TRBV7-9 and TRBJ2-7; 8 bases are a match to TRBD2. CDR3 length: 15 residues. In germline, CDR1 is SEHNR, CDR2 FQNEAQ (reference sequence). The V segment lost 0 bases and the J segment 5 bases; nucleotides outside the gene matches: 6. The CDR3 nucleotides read TGTGCCAGCAGCTTAGCGGATAGCGGGATCCACGAGCAGTACTTC. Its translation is CASSLADSGIHEQYF.

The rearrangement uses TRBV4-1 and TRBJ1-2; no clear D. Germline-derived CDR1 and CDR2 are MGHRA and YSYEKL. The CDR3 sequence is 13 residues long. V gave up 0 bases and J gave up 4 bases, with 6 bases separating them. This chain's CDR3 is CASSQDPAYGYTF. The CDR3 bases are TGCGCCAGCAGCCAAGATCCCGCCTATGGCTACACCTTC.